One sample yielded the 28 T cell receptor beta chains listed below, sequenced in a study of T cells in localized non-small cell lung cancer. Sequencing used immunoSEQ multiplex PCR; TCRdb keeps in-frame clones, though not all of them. Of 1,000 to 1,500 clones in the sample, approximately 21% were seen once. Sequencing used normal lung tissue next to the tumor, obtained before any cancer treatment. The receptors shown here come from a man aged 35-69 years with stage I squamous cell lung carcinoma.

This clone is termed medium-sized. The V gene is TRBV11-3, the J gene TRBJ1-5, with unresolved D. CDR3 length: 16 amino acids. Germline CDR1 and CDR2: SGHNT and YENEEA. Between the trimmed V and J ends, which lost 2 bases and 5 bases, there was a span of 16 bases. The DNA for the CDR3 is TGTGCCAGCAGCTTACTAATCGGTCCCCCGGATCAGCCCCAGCATTTT. This encodes CASSLLIGPPDQPQHF.

CDR3 residues: CASSGGGEQPQHF. The CDR3 DNA is TGTGCCAGTAGTGGCGGGGGGGAACAGCCCCAGCATTTT. This chain links TRBV19 with TRBJ1-5; D might be TRBD1 (5 bases). The CDR3 length is 13 residues. V was clipped by 5 bases and J by 7 bases, with 12 bases between them. The germline V gene encodes CDR1 LNHDA and CDR2 SQIVND (reference sequence).

This clone is categorized as medium-sized. The CDR3 reads CASSYARMGDTIYF. The DNA of the CDR3 is TGTGCCAGCAGTTACGCCAGGATGGGAGACACCATATATTTT. The chain employs TRBV6-8 and TRBJ1-3; D gene unclear. Germline V gives CDR1 MNHGY, CDR2 SAAAGT. V was cut by 2 bases and J by 8 bases, with 13 bases left in between. The CDR3 has 14 residues.

This clone is labeled as medium-sized. CDR3 sequence reads: CASSSGQTGANVLTF. In nucleotides, the CDR3 is TGTGCCAGCAGCTCGGGACAAACGGGGGCCAACGTCCTGACTTTC. The V call is TRBV11-3, the J call TRBJ2-6; the D gene is possibly TRBD1 (6 bases). The CDR3 sequence is 15 residues long. In germline, CDR1 is SGHNT, CDR2 YENEEA. The V gene lost 4 bases and the J gene lost 4 bases, with 11 bases spanning the gap.

This clone was observed a few times. The J gene is TRBJ2-2, the V gene TRBV6-8; the D gene is possibly TRBD1 (5 bases). CDR1 is MNHGY, CDR2 SAAAGT, per germline. Between the trimmed V and J ends, which lost 8 bases and 4 bases, there was a span of 11 bases. CDR3 size: 13 residues. The CDR3 loop is CASGAPSTGELFF. In DNA form, the CDR3 reads TGTGCCAGCGGGGCCCCCAGCACCGGGGAGCTGTTTTTT.

The chain links TRBV30 to TRBJ1-1; D is undetermined. Trimming shortened V by 4 bases and J by 1 base, and 13 bases separated the two germline ends. The CDR3 runs 14 residues. Germline CDR1 is GTSNPN and CDR2 is SVGIG (reference sequence). The CDR3 DNA reads as TGTGCCTGGACAGACACGAGGCCGAACACTGAAGCTTTCTTT. This translates into CAWTDTRPNTEAFF.

The chain joins TRBV6-8 to TRBJ2-3, with D perhaps TRBD2 (7 bases). The CDR3 is made up of 16 amino acids. Trimming left V 5 bases short and J 3 bases short, with 18 bases between. Germline CDR1 MNHGY, CDR2 SAAAGT. CDR3 coding DNA: TGTGCCAGCAGTGCCTGGGGGGGGGCCGGTACAGATACGCAGTATTTT. This codes for CASSAWGGAGTDTQYF.

The chain employs TRBV19 and TRBJ1-5; D is unresolved. From germline, CDR1 is LNHDA and CDR2 SQIVND (reference sequence). Trimming took off 3 bases at V and 1 base at J, with 10 bases between the two ends. The CDR3 contains 15 residues. The chain's CDR3 is CASSIGSRSNQPQHF. The CDR3 DNA reads as TGTGCCAGTAGTATCGGAAGTCGGAGCAATCAGCCCCAGCATTTT.

This clone is deemed medium-sized. The chain combines TRBV11-3 with TRBJ1-2, with no clear D. Germline loops: CDR1 SGHNT, CDR2 YENEEA. The CDR3 consists of 15 residues. With 1 base removed from V and 1 base from J, the gap between germline ends came to 10 bases. CDR3 DNA: TGTGCCAGCAGCTTAGTGGTCAGCAATAACTATGGCTACACCTTC. Protein product: CASSLVVSNNYGYTF.

The J gene is TRBJ1-2, the V gene TRBV29-1, with D possibly matching TRBD1 (5 bases). Trimming removed 0 bases from V and 7 bases from J, with 12 bases in between. The germline V gene has CDR1 SQVTM and CDR2 ANQGSEA. The CDR3 contains 13 residues. This CDR3 reads CSVEDGGQVGYTF. The CDR3 DNA sequence: TGCAGCGTTGAAGATGGGGGTCAGGTTGGCTACACCTTC. Full variable domain (outside the CDR3, taken from reference TRBV29-1 and TRBJ1-2): SAVISQKPSRDICQRGTSLTIQCQVDSQVTMMFWYRQQPGQSLTLIATANQGSEATYESGFVIDKFPISRPNLTFSTLTVSNMSPEDSSIYLCSVEDGGQVGYTFGSGTRLTVV.

This clone was seen a handful of times. This chain joins TRBV11-3 and TRBJ2-3; TRBD2 matches 14 bases. V was pared by 4 bases and J by 6 bases, with 6 bases of the junction left unmatched. Germline loops: CDR1 SGHNT, CDR2 YENEEA. This CDR3 has 16 amino acids. The CDR3 here is CASSSTSGGAGDTQYF. The CDR3 DNA reads as TGTGCCAGCAGCTCGACTAGCGGGGGGGCTGGGGATACGCAGTATTTT.

CDR3 bases: TGCGCCAGCAGCTTTACTAGCGGGGGGACCAACACCGGGGAGCTGTTTTTT. Translating gives CASSFTSGGTNTGELFF. The chain combines TRBV5-1 with TRBJ2-2, with TRBD2 matching over 12 bases. Trimming at V came to 2 bases and at J to 2 bases, leaving 4 bases not matched to a gene. Germline V gene sequence: CDR1 SGHRS, CDR2 YFSETQ. This CDR3 has 17 amino acids.

This sequence joins TRBV30 and TRBJ1-3, with 7 positions matching TRBD1. The junction had 8 bases not matched to a gene; V was cut back by 3 bases and J by 0 bases. The CDR3 extends over 16 amino acids. The germline V gene has CDR1 GTSNPN and CDR2 SVGIG (reference sequence). This CDR3 is CAWSVHTGASGNTIYF. In DNA form, the CDR3 reads TGTGCCTGGAGCGTACATACAGGGGCCTCTGGAAACACCATATATTTT.

This clone was counted between two and nine times. The chain uses TRBV11-3 and TRBJ2-3; D is unclear. Per germline, CDR1 SGHNT and CDR2 YENEEA. The CDR3 is 17 amino acids. The V gene lost 2 bases and the J gene lost 1 base, with 16 bases spanning the gap. Here the CDR3 DNA reads TGTGCCAGCAGCTTAATTGTGGCGGACGCGGGCACAGATACGCAGTATTTT. Translated, it gives CASSLIVADAGTDTQYF. Combining the CDR3 with reference TRBV11-3 and TRBJ2-3 gives the whole variable domain EAGVVQSPRYKIIEKKQPVAFWCNPISGHNTLYWYLQNLGQGPELLIRYENEEAVDDSQLPKDRFSAERLKGVDSTLKIQPAELGDSAVYLCASSLIVADAGTDTQYFGPGTRLTVL.

The CDR3 here is CASSLARDRDGYTF. In DNA form, the CDR3 reads TGTGCCAGCAGCTTGGCCCGGGACAGGGATGGCTACACCTTC. The chain is built from TRBV11-3 and TRBJ1-2; 9 bases are shared with TRBD1. Germline assignment: CDR1 SGHNT and CDR2 YENEEA. CDR3 size: 14 residues. The V gene end was trimmed by 3 bases and the J gene end by 6 bases; junction bases not matched to a gene: 5.

This clone was detected a few times. The V gene is TRBV15, the J gene TRBJ1-6; D is possibly TRBD1 (6 bases). Between the trimmed V and J ends, which lost 0 bases and 12 bases, there was a span of 12 bases. CDR1 LNHNV and CDR2 YYDKDF come from the germline V gene (reference sequence). This CDR3 comprises 14 residues. CDR3 coding DNA: TGTGCCACCAGCAGAGATCGGGGGCCACAACCCCTCCACTTT. Its protein product is CATSRDRGPQPLHF.

This clone was observed a few times. The rearrangement links TRBV28 to TRBJ1-1, with TRBD1 as a possible D gene (6 bases). The CDR3 is 13 residues long. The V gene lost 5 bases and the J gene lost 11 bases, with 18 bases spanning the gap. In germline, CDR1 is MDHEN, CDR2 SYDVKM. This CDR3 is CASSRQQGPRAFF. The CDR3 DNA follows: TGTGCCAGCAGTAGACAACAGGGCCCACGGGCTTTCTTT.

J is TRBJ2-5 and V is TRBV11-3, with 14 bases that match TRBD2. The junction had 2 bases not matched to a gene; V was cut back by 2 bases and J by 3 bases. CDR1 SGHNT and CDR2 YENEEA come from the germline V gene. There are 16 residues in the CDR3. CDR3 loop: CASSLMGLAGEETQYF. In DNA form, the CDR3 reads TGTGCCAGCAGCTTAATGGGACTAGCGGGGGAAGAGACCCAGTACTTC. Filled out from reference TRBV11-3 and TRBJ2-5, the complete variable domain reads EAGVVQSPRYKIIEKKQPVAFWCNPISGHNTLYWYLQNLGQGPELLIRYENEEAVDDSQLPKDRFSAERLKGVDSTLKIQPAELGDSAVYLCASSLMGLAGEETQYFGPGTRLLVL.

This clone was detected a few times. Sequence at one end of the junction differs from germline and may be a read error. V gene TRBV6-7 combines with J gene TRBJ1-5; 9 bases line up with TRBD1. TRBV6-7 is recorded as an ORF, its role being uncertain. The CDR3 runs to 15 residues. CDR3 sequence: CASSNSGQGSQPQHF. The CDR3 DNA is TGTGCCAGCAGTAACTCGGGACAGGGCAGTCAGCCCCAGCATTTT.

J is TRBJ1-6 and V is TRBV30, with a weak D call TRBD1 (6 bases). CDR3 length: 13 amino acids. Trimming removed 7 bases from V and 9 bases from J, with 16 bases in between. Germline-derived CDR1 and CDR2 are GTSNPN and SVGIG (reference sequence). The CDR3 here is CASTGNPSSPLHF. CDR3 in DNA: TGTGCCTCTACAGGGAATCCTAGTTCACCCCTCCACTTT.

The V call is TRBV6-8, the J call TRBJ1-2, with a possible D match to TRBD1 (5 bases). Germline V gene lookup returns CDR1 MNHGY and CDR2 SAAAGT. The CDR3 runs to 12 residues. V lost 10 bases to trimming and J lost 8 bases, with 17 bases between them. The CDR3 is CATGPQYGGYTF. CDR3 sequence (DNA): TGTGCCACGGGACCCCAATATGGGGGCTACACCTTC.

The J gene is TRBJ2-7, the V gene TRBV14, with 8 bases aligning to TRBD1. Germline CDR1 and CDR2: SGHDN and FVKESK. The trim removed 6 bases at V and 4 bases at J, leaving 8 bases unmatched. The CDR3 runs to 14 residues. CDR3 nucleotide sequence: TGTGCCAGCAGGGGGTCAGGGGGCTTGTACGAGCAGTACTTC. Residues: CASRGSGGLYEQYF. Drawing the rest from reference TRBV14 and TRBJ2-7, the complete variable domain is EAGVTQFPSHSVIEKGQTVTLRCDPISGHDNLYWYRRVMGKEIKFLLHFVKESKQDESGMPNNRFLAERTGGTYSTLKVQPAELEDSGVYFCASRGSGGLYEQYFGPGTRLTVT.

This clone is large in the sample. The chain recombines TRBV6-8 with TRBJ2-6; 7 bases agree with TRBD1. Germline CDR1 MNHGY, CDR2 SAAAGT. V dropped 7 bases and J dropped 9; count of bases not matched to a gene: 15. This CDR3 is 16 amino acids long. Here the CDR3 reads CASTLDRSSLLNVLTF. The CDR3 DNA sequence: TGTGCCAGCACCCTGGACAGGTCCTCGCTACTCAACGTCCTGACTTTC.

V usage is TRBV9 and J usage is TRBJ2-1; D is perhaps TRBD1 or TRBD2 (6 bases each). V was clipped by 5 bases and J by 4 bases, with 22 bases between them. The CDR3 spans 17 residues. Germline values: CDR1 SGDLS, CDR2 YYNGEE. The CDR3 loop is CASSDPPYGGLYNEQFF. CDR3 in DNA: TGTGCCAGCAGTGACCCCCCATACGGGGGCCTTTACAATGAGCAGTTCTTC. Full variable domain (rest looked up from reference TRBV9 and TRBJ2-1): DSGVTQTPKHLITATGQRVTLRCSPRSGDLSVYWYQQSLDQGLQFLIQYYNGEERAKGNILERFSAQQFPDLHSELNLSSLELGDSALYFCASSDPPYGGLYNEQFFGPGTRLTVL.

V gene TRBV19 combines with J gene TRBJ1-1, with TRBD1 matching 12 bases. The CDR3 runs to 15 residues. Trimming cost V 3 bases and J 10 bases; bases outside gene matches: 9. Germline V gives CDR1 LNHDA, CDR2 SQIVND (reference sequence). CDR3 protein: CASSIGRDRGQGAFF. The CDR3 DNA reads TGTGCCAGTAGTATCGGACGGGACAGGGGGCAAGGAGCTTTCTTT. The full variable domain, with the rest looked up from reference TRBV19 and TRBJ1-1, is DGGITQSPKYLFRKEGQNVTLSCEQNLNHDAMYWYRQDPGQGLRLIYYSQIVNDFQKGDIAEGYSVSREKKESFPLTVTSAQKNPTAFYLCASSIGRDRGQGAFFGQGTRLTVV.

This clone was counted once. V usage is TRBV14 and J usage is TRBJ2-7; TRBD2 agrees at 7 bases. CDR3 length: 14 amino acids. J gave up 0 bases and V 6 bases, and 5 bases lay outside the gene matches. Germline V CDR1 and CDR2: SGHDN, FVKESK. In nucleotides, the CDR3 is TGTGCCAGCAGAGTAAGCGGGGACTCCTACGAGCAGTACTTC. It translates to CASRVSGDSYEQYF.

J is TRBJ2-5 and V is TRBV25-1, with TRBD2 matching 7 bases. Germline V CDR1 and CDR2: MGHDK, SYGVNS. The V segment lost 3 bases and the J segment 4 bases; nucleotides outside the gene matches: 11. The CDR3 totals 16 residues. The CDR3 spells CASSEGSGREVETQYF. CDR3 DNA: TGTGCCAGCAGTGAGGGGTCAGGGAGGGAGGTAGAGACCCAGTACTTC.

This clone is hyperexpanded (1% or more) in the sample. The chain employs TRBV18 and TRBJ1-2; D call uncertain. The CDR3 length is 15 residues. Germline loops: CDR1 KGHSH, CDR2 LQKENI. Trimming removed 4 bases from V and 4 bases from J, with 16 bases in between. The CDR3, as DNA: TGTGCCAGCTCACTAGGGAGTAGTCGAGCCTATGGCTACACCTTC. Translation: CASSLGSSRAYGYTF.